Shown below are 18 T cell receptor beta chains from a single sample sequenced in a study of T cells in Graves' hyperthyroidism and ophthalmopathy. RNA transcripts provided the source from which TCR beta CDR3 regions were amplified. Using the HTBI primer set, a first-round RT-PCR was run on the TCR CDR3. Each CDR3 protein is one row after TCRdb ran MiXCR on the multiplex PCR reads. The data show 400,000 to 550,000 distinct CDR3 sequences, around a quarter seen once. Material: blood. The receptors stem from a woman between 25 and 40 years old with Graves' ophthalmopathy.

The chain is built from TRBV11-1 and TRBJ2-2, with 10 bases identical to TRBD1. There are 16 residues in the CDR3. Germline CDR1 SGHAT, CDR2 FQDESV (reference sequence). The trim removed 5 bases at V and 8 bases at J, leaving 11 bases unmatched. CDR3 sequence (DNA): TGTGCCAGCAGCCTCACAAGACAGGGGGCAATTGGGGAGCTGTTTTTT. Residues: CASSLTRQGAIGELFF.

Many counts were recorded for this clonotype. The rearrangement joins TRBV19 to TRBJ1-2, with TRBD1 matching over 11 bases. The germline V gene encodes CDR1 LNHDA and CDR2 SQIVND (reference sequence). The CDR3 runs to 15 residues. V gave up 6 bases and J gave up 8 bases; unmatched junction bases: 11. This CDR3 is CASSTTPDRGRGYTF. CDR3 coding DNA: TGTGCCAGTAGCACGACCCCGGACAGGGGGCGCGGCTACACCTTC.

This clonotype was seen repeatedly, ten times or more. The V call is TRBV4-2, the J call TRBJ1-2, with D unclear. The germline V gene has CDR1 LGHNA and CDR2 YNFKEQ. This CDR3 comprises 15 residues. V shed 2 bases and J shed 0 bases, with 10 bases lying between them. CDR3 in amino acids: CASSQSQPANYGYTF. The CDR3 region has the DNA TGTGCCAGCAGCCAAAGTCAACCTGCTAACTATGGCTACACCTTC.

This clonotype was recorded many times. The CDR3: CASSEVAANYEQYF. DNA for the CDR3: TGTGCCAGCAGTGAAGTAGCAGCAAACTACGAGCAGTACTTC. V and J are TRBV6-1 and TRBJ2-7; D ambiguous. The germline V and J ends were trimmed by 1 base and 3 bases, with 10 bases remaining between them. The CDR3 loop spans 14 amino acids. CDR1 MNHNS and CDR2 SASEGT come from the germline V gene.

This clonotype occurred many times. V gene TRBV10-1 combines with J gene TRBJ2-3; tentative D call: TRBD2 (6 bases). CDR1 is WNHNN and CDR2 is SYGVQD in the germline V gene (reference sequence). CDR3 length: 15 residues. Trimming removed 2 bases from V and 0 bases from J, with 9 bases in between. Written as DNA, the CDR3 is TGCGCCAGCAGTGAGACCGGGACTAGCACAGATACGCAGTATTTT. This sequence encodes CASSETGTSTDTQYF.

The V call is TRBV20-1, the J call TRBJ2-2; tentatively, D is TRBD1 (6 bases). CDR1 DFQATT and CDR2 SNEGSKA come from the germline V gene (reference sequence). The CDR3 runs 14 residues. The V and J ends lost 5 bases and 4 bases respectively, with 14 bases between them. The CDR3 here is CSASPTGSTGELFF. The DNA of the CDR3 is TGCAGTGCTTCCCCCACAGGGTCCACCGGGGAGCTGTTTTTT.

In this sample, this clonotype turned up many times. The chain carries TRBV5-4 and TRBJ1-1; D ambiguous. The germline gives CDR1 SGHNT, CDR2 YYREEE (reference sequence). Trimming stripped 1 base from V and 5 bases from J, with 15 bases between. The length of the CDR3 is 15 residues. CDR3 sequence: CASSLFGDTSTEAFF. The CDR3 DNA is TGTGCCAGCAGCTTGTTTGGAGACACCTCGACTGAAGCTTTCTTT.

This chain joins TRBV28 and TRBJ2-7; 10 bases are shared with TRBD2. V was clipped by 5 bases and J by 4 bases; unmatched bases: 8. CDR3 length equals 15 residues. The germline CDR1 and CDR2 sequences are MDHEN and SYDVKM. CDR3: CASSVIAGGRYEQYF. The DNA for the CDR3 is TGTGCCAGCAGTGTAATAGCGGGAGGTCGGTACGAGCAGTACTTC.

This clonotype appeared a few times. The CDR3 loop is CASSATGGSLGPQHF. CDR3 nucleotide sequence: TGTGCCAGCAGCGCGACAGGGGGCTCTCTGGGGCCCCAGCATTTT. This chain uses TRBV7-2 with TRBJ1-5, with 10 bases matching TRBD1. CDR1 and CDR2 from the germline V gene are SGHTA and FQGNSA. Trimming removed 5 bases from V and 9 bases from J; junction bases left unmatched: 10. The CDR3 is 15 residues long.

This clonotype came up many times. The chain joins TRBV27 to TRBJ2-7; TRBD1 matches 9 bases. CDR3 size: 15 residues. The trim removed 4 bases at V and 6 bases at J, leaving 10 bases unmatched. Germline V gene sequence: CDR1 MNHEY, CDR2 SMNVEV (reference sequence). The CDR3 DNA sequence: TGTGCCAGCAGTTCCAGTCCCGGGACAGGGAGCGAGCAGTACTTC. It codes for CASSSSPGTGSEQYF.

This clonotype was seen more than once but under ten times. CDR3 bases: TGCGCCAGCAGCTTGGCTGAGTCCGGGGAGCTGTTTTTT. Protein sequence: CASSLAESGELFF. This chain uses TRBV5-1 with TRBJ2-2; D call uncertain. This CDR3 comprises 13 residues. Per the germline V gene, CDR1 is SGHRS and CDR2 is YFSETQ. V was shortened by 0 bases and J by 6 bases, with 6 bases between the two germline ends.

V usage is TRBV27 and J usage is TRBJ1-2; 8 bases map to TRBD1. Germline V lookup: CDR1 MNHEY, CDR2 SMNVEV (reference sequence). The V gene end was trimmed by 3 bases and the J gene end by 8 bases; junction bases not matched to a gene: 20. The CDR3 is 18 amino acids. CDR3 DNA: TGTGCCAGCAGTTTCCGTTCCCCAGGACAGGGAAGAGGGGAAGGCTACACCTTC. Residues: CASSFRSPGQGRGEGYTF.

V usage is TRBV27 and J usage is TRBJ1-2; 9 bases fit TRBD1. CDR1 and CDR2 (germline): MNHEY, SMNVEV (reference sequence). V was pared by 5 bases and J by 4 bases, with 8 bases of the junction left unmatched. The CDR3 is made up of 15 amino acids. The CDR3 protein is CASSPGQGGIYGYTF. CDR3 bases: TGTGCCAGCAGTCCGGGACAGGGAGGGATCTATGGCTACACCTTC.

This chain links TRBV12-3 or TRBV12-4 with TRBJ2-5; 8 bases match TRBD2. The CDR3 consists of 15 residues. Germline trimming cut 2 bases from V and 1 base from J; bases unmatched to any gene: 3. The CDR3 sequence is CASSLQRGRQETQYF. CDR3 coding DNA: TGTGCCAGCAGTTTACAGCGGGGGCGCCAAGAGACCCAGTACTTC.

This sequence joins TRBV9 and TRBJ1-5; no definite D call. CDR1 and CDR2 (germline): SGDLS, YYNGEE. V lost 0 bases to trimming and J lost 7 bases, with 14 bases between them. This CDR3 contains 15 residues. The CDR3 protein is CASSVEGRVSQPQHF. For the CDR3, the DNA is TGTGCCAGCAGCGTAGAAGGTCGGGTAAGCCAGCCCCAGCATTTT.

CDR3 region: CASSPRTAKNIQYF. In DNA form, the CDR3 reads TGTGCCAGCAGCCCGAGGACGGCCAAAAACATTCAGTACTTC. The rearrangement joins TRBV7-2 to TRBJ2-4; D not resolved. Trimming shortened V by 5 bases and J by 1 base, and 9 bases separated the two germline ends. Germline loops: CDR1 SGHTA, CDR2 FQGNSA. The CDR3 extends over 14 amino acids.

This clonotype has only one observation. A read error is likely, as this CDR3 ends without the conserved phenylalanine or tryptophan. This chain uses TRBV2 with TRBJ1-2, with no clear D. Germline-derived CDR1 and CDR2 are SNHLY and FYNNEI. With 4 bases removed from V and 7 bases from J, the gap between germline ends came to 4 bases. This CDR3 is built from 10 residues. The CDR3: CASSARGYTV. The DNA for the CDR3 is TGTGCCAGCAGTGCGCGTGGCTACACCGTC.

CDR3: CASSFLANTGELFF. CDR3 coding DNA: TGTGCCAGCAGTTTTTTGGCGAACACCGGGGAGCTGTTTTTT. The chain joins TRBV12-3 or TRBV12-4 to TRBJ2-2; D call uncertain. Trimming removed 3 bases at V and 0 bases at J, with 5 bases between. The CDR3 is 14 residues long.